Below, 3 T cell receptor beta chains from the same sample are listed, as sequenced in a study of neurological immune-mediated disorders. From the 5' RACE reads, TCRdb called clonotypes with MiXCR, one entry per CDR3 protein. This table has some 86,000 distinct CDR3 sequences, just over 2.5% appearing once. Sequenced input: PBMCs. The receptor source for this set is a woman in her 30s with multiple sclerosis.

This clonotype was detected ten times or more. The CDR3 bases are TGTGCCAGCAGCCCGATAGCGGCAAGCACAGATACGCAGTATTTT. Amino acid sequence: CASSPIAASTDTQYF. The chain is built from TRBV7-3 and TRBJ2-3; a weak D match, TRBD2 (6 bases). CDR3 length: 15 amino acids. Trimming took 5 bases from V and 0 from J, leaving 12 bases between them. The germline CDR1 and CDR2 sequences are SGHTA and FQGTGA.

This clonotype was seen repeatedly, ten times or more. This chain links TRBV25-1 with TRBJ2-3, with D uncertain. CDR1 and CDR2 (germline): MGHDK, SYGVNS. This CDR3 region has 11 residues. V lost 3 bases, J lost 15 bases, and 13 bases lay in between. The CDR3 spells CASSDGLYTYF. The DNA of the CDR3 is TGTGCCAGCAGTGACGGCCTGTACACTTATTTT.

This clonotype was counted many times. The CDR3 loop reads CASSLSGAVYEQYF. The CDR3 coding sequence is TGTGCCAGCAGTTTATCAGGGGCTGTATACGAGCAGTACTTC. The chain couples TRBV28 to TRBJ2-7; TRBD1 is a possible D gene (6 bases). CDR3 length equals 14 residues. V lost 1 base and J 4 bases, leaving 11 bases between the germline ends. Looked up from germline, CDR1 is MDHEN and CDR2 is SYDVKM. The full variable domain, its missing parts supplied by reference TRBV28 and TRBJ2-7, is DVKVTQSSRYLVKRTGEKVFLECVQDMDHENMFWYRQDPGLGLRLIYFSYDVKMKEKGDIPEGYSVSREKKERFSLILESASTNQTSMYLCASSLSGAVYEQYFGPGTRLTVT.